This T cell receptor (beta chain) was retrieved from a study of OX40 agonist ivuxolimab in advanced cancers. This clone was found once. Assay used: immunoSEQ multiplex PCR; TCRdb lists only in-frame clones, some missing. The table has roughly 80,000 clones, almost 85% seen once. This CDR3 is 14 amino acids long. With 6 bases removed from V and 0 bases from J, the gap between germline ends came to 11 bases. Per germline, CDR1 MNHNY and CDR2 SVGAGI (reference sequence). Material: CD4+ or CD8+ T cells sorted from blood, obtained in a trial of the OX40 agonist ivuxolimab. V gene TRBV6-6 combines with J gene TRBJ1-1, with D uncertain. The source is an adult with an advanced solid tumor such as melanoma, head and neck, liver or kidney cancer. In nucleotides, the CDR3 is TGTGCCAGCAGAAACGCCGGCATGAACACTGAAGCTTTCTTT. Translation gives CASRNAGMNTEAFF.